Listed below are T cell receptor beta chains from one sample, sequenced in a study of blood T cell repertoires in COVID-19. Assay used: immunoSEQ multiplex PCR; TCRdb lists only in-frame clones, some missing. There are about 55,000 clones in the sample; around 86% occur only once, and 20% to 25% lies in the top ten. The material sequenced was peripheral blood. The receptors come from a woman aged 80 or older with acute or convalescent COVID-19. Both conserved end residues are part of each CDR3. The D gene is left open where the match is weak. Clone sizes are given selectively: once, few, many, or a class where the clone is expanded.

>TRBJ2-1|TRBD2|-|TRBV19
TGTGCCAGTAGTCCCCTTAGCGGGAGGGGAGAGCAGTTCTTC
CASSPLSGRGEQFF
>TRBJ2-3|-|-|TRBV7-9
TGTGCCAGCAGTTTCTCCCAGGGGTTGGGGACAGATACGCAGTATTTT
CASSFSQGLGTDTQYF
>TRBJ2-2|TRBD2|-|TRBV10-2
TGCGCCAGCAGGGTCACTAGCGGGGGGGCTAACACCGGGGAGCTGTTTTTT
CASRVTSGGANTGELFF
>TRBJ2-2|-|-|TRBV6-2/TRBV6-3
TGTGCCAGCAGTTATGGGTACAGCCCTAACACCGGGGAGCTGTTTTTT
CASSYGYSPNTGELFF
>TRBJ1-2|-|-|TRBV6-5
TGTGCCAGCAGTTACTCGAAGGGGCAGTACACCTTC
CASSYSKGQYTF
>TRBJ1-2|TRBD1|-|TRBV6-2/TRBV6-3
TGTGCCAGCAGTGCGACAGGGGTGGACGGCTACACCTTC
CASSATGVDGYTF
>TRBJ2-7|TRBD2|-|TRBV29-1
TGCAGCGCAAGACGGGGGGCCTACGAGCAGTACTTC
CSARRGAYEQYF
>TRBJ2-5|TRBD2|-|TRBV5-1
TGCGCCAGCAGCTTAGGACTAGCGGGAGAGACCCAGTACTTC
CASSLGLAGETQYF
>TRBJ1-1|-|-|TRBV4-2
TGTGCCAGCAGCCAACAACAAGAGGGCACTGAAGCTTTCTTT
CASSQQQEGTEAFF
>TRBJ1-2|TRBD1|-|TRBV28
TGTGCCAGCAGTTTCCGGGACAGGTTTGTTTATGGCTACACCTTC
CASSFRDRFVYGYTF
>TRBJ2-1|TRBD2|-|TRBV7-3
TGTGCCAGCAGCTTGATGCGGGGGAGCTCCTACAATGAGCAGTTCTTC
CASSLMRGSSYNEQFF
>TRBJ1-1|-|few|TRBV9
TGTGCCAGCAGCGCCCTGGATGGGCCCAAGCCTGAAGCTTTCTTT
CASSALDGPKPEAFF
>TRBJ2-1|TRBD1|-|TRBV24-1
TGTGCCACCAGCCGGGACAGGGAATATGAGCAGTTCTTC
CATSRDREYEQFF
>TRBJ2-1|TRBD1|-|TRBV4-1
TGCGCCAGCAGCCGCCGGGACAGGGCTAATGAGCAGTTCTTC
CASSRRDRANEQFF
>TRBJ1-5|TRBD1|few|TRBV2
TGTGCCAGCAGTGTCGGGACAGGATATCAGCCCCAGCATTTT
CASSVGTGYQPQHF
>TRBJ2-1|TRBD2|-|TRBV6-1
TGTGCCAGCAGTGAACATCCAGGGAATAGCGGGTCCTCCTACAATGAGCAGTTCTTC
CASSEHPGNSGSSYNEQFF
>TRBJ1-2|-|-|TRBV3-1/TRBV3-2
TGTGCCAGCAGCCAAGCCCTCCTCGGCTACACCTTC
CASSQALLGYTF
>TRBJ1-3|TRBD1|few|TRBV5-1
TGCGCCAGCAGCATTCAGGGGGACTCTGGAAACACCATATATTTT
CASSIQGDSGNTIYF
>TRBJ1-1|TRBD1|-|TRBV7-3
TGTGCCAGCAGCGATAGGGGGCAGGGGGTAACTGAAGCTTTCTTT
CASSDRGQGVTEAFF
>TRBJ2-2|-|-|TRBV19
TGTGCCAGTAGTATCCACGGGAGAGGCACCGGGGAGCTGTTTTTT
CASSIHGRGTGELFF
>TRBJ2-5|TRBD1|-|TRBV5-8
TGTGCCAGCAGTTCTTACCAGTCCGGGACAGACTTGAAGACCCAGTACTTC
CASSSYQSGTDLKTQYF
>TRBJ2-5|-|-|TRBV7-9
TGTGCCAGCACCACGAATGGGGCTTCAGAGACCCAGTACTTC
CASTTNGASETQYF
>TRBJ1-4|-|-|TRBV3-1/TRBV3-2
TGTGCCAGCAGCCAGTGGTCAGGGCGCGAAAAACTGTTTTTT
CASSQWSGREKLFF
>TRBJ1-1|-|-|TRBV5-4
TGTGCCAGCAGCTTTGTGGGGCGCAGTGGTACTGAAGCTTTCTTT
CASSFVGRSGTEAFF
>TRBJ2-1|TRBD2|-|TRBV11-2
TGTGCCAGCAGCTCGGAAGGGACTAGCGGGAAAAGCTCCTACAATGAGCAGTTCTTC
CASSSEGTSGKSSYNEQFF
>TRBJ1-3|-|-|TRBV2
TGTGCCAGCAGCGCCTTCGGGGGGGCAAACACCATATATTTT
CASSAFGGANTIYF
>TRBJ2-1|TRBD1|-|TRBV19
TGTGCCAGTAGTGTCGGGACAGGGTCGGATGAGCAGTTCTTC
CASSVGTGSDEQFF
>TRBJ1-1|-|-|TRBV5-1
TGCGCCAGCAGCTTGGCCGCGGTCCGGACTGAAGCTTTCTTT
CASSLAAVRTEAFF
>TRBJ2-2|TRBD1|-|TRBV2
TGTGCCAGCAGTCGACGCTCAGGGGGCACCGGGGAGCTGTTTTTT
CASSRRSGGTGELFF
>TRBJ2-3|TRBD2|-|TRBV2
TGTGCCAGCGGGCTAGCGGGAGTGTCCACAGATACGCAGTATTTT
CASGLAGVSTDTQYF
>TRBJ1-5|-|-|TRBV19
TGTGCCAGTAGAAACGAGGCAGTTAATCAGCCCCAGCATTTT
CASRNEAVNQPQHF
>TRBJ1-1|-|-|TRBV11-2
TGTGCCAGCAACTGGGGGGGTATTGAAGCTTTCTTT
CASNWGGIEAFF
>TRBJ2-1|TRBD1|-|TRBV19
TGTGCCAGTAGCAAACGACCGGGACAGGGGGCTTGGGAGCAGTTCTTC
CASSKRPGQGAWEQFF